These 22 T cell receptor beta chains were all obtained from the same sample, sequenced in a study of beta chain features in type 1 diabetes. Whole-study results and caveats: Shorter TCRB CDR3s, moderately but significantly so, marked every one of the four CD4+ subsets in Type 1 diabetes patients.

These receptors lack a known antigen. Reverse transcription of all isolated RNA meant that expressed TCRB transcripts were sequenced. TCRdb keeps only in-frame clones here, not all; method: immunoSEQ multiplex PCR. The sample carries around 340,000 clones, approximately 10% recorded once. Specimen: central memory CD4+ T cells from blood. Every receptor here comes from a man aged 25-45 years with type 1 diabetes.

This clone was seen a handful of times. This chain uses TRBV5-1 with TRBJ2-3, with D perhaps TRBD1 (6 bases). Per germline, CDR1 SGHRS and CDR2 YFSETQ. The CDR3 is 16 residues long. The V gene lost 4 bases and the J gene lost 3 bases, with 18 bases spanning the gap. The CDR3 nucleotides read TGCGCCAGCAGCCCGAACACAGGGTTTGGGACAGATACGCAGTATTTT. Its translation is CASSPNTGFGTDTQYF.

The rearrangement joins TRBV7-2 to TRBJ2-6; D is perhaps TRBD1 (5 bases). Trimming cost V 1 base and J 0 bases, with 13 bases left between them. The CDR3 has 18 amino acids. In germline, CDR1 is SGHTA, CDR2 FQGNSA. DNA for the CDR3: TGTGCCAGCAGCTTAGAAGCAGGGTCGGGCTCTGGGGCCAACGTCCTGACTTTC. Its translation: CASSLEAGSGSGANVLTF.

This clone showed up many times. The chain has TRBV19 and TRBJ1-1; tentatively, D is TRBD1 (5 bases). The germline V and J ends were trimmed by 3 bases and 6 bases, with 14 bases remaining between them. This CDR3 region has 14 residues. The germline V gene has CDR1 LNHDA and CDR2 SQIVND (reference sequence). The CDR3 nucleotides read TGTGCCAGTAGTATGGAGGGGTTAAGGGCTGAAGCTTTCTTT. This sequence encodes CASSMEGLRAEAFF.

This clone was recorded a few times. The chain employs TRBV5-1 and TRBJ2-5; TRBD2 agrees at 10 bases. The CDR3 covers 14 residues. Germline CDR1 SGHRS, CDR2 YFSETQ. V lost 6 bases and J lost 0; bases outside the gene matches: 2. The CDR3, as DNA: TGCGCCAGCACTAGCGGGGGCTACCAAGAGACCCAGTACTTC. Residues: CASTSGGYQETQYF.

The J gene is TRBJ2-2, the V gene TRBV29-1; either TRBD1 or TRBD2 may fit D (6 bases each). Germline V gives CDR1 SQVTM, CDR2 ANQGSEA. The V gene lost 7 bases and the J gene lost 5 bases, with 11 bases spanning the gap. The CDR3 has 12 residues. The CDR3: CSARGQTGELFF. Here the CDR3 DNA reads TGCAGCGCCCGGGGGCAAACCGGGGAGCTGTTTTTT.

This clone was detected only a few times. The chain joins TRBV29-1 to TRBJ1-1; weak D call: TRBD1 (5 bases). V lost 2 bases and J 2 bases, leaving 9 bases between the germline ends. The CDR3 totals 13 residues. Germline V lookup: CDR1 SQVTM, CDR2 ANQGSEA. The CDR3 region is CSVERTPNTEAFF. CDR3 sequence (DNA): TGCAGCGTTGAAAGGACACCTAACACTGAAGCTTTCTTT.

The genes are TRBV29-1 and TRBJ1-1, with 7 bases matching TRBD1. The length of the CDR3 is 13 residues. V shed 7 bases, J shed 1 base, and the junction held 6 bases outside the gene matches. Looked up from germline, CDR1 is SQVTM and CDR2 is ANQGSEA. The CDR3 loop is CSGRQGTNTEAFF. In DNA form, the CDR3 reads TGCAGCGGCAGACAGGGTACGAACACTGAAGCTTTCTTT.

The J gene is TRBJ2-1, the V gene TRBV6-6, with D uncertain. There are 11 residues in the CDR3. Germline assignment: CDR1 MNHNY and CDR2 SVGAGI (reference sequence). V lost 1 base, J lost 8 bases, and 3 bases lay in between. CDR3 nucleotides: TGTGCCAGCAGTTACTTTTATGAGCAGTTCTTC. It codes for CASSYFYEQFF.

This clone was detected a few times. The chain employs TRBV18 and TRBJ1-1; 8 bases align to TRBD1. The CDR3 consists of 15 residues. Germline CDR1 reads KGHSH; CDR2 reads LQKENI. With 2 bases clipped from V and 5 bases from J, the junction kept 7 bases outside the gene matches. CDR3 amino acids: CASSPLLQGETEAFF. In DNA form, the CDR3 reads TGTGCCAGCTCACCATTGTTACAGGGGGAAACTGAAGCTTTCTTT.

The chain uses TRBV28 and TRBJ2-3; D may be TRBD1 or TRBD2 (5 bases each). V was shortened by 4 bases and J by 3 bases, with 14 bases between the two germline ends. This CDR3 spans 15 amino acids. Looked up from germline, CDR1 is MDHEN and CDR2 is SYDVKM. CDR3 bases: TGTGCCAGCAGTTCGTCCCGGGACGCGACAGATACGCAGTATTTT. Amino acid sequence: CASSSSRDATDTQYF.

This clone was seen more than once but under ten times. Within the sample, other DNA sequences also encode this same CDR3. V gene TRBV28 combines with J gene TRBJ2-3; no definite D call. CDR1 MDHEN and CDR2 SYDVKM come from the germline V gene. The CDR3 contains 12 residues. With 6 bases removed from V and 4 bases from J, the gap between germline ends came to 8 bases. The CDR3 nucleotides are TGTGCCAGCAGAACAACTTCAGATACGCAGTATTTT. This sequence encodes CASRTTSDTQYF.

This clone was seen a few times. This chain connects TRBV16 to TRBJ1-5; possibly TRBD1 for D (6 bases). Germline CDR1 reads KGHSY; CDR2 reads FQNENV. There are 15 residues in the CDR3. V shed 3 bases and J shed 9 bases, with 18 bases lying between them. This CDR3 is CASSQSGQTYVPQHF. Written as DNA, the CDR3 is TGTGCCAGCAGCCAGTCCGGACAGACCTACGTGCCCCAGCATTTT.

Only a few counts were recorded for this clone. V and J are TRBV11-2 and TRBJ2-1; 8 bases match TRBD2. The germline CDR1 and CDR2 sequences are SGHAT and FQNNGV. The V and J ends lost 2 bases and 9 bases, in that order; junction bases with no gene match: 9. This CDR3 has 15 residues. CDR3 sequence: CASSLQSGGLGEQFF. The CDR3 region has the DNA TGTGCCAGCAGCTTACAAAGCGGGGGCTTGGGTGAGCAGTTCTTC.

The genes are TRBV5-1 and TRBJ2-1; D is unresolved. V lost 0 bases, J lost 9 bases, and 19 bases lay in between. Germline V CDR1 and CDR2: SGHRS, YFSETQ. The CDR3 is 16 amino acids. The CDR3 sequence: CASSLEARIVAAEQFF. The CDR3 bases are TGCGCCAGCAGCTTGGAGGCACGGATCGTGGCGGCTGAGCAGTTCTTC.

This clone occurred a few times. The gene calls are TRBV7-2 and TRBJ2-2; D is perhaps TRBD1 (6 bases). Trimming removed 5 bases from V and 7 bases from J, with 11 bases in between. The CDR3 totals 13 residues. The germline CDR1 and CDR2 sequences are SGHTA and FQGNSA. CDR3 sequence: CASSKGVHGELFF. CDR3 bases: TGTGCCAGCAGCAAGGGGGTGCACGGGGAGCTGTTTTTT.

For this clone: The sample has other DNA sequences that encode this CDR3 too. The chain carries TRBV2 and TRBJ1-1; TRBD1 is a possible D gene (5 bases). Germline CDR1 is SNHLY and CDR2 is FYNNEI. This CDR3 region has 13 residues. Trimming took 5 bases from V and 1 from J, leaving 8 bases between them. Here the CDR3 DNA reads TGTGCCAGCAGTTCTCAGGGGAACACTGAAGCTTTCTTT. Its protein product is CASSSQGNTEAFF.

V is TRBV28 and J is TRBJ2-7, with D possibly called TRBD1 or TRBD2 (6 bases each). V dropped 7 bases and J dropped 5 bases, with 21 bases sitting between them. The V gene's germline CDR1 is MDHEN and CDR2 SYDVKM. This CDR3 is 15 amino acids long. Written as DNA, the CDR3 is TGTGCCAGCACATCCCATGGAGGGGGGAACGACGAGCAGTACTTC. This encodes CASTSHGGGNDEQYF.

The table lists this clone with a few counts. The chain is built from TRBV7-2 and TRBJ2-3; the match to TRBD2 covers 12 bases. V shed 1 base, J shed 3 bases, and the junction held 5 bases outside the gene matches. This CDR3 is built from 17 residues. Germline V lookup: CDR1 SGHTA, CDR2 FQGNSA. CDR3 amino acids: CASSLGLAGGRTDTQYF. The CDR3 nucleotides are TGTGCCAGCAGCTTAGGGCTAGCGGGGGGGAGAACAGATACGCAGTATTTT.

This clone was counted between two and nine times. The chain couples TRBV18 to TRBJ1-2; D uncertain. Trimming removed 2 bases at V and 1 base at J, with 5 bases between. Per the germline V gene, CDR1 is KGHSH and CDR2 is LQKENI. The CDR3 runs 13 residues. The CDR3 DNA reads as TGTGCCAGCTCACCAAACAGTAACTATGGCTACACCTTC. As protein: CASSPNSNYGYTF.

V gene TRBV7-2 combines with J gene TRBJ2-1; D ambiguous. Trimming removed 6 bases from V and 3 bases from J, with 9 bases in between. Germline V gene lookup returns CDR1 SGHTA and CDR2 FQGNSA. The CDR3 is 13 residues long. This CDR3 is CASRPYLYNEQFF. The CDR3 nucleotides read TGTGCCAGCAGGCCGTATCTCTACAATGAGCAGTTCTTC. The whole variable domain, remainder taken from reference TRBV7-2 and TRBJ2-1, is GAGVSQSPSNKVTEKGKDVELRCDPISGHTALYWYRQSLGQGLEFLIYFQGNSAPDKSGLPSDRFSAERTGGSVSTLTIQRTQQEDSAVYLCASRPYLYNEQFFGPGTRLTVL.

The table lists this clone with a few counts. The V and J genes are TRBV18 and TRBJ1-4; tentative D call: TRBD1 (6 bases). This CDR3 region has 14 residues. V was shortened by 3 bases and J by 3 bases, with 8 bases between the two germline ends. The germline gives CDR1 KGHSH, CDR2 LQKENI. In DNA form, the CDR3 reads TGTGCCAGCTCACCGAGGGGGGCTAATGAAAAACTGTTTTTT. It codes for CASSPRGANEKLFF.

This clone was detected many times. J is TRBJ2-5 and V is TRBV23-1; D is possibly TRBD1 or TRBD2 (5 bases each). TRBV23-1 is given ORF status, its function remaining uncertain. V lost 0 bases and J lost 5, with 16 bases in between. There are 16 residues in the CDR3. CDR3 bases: TGCGCCAGCAGTCAATCGAACCCAGGGAGAGGGGAGACCCAGTACTTC. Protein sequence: CASSQSNPGRGETQYF.